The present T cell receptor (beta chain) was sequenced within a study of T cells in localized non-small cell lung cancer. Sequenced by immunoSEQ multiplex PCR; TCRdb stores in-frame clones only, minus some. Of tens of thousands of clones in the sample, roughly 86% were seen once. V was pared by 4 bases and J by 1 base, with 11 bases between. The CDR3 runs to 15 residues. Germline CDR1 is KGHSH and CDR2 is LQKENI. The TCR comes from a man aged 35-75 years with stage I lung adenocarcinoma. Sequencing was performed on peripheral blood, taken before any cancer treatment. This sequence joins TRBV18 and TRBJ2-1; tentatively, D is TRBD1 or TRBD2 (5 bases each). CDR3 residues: CASSLRGVSYNEQFF. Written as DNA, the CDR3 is TGTGCCAGCTCACTCCGAGGGGTTTCCTACAATGAGCAGTTCTTC.